This T cell receptor (beta chain) was obtained from a study of cytomegalovirus exposure and HLA in healthy donors. Study findings and constraints: A later analysis showed TCR association rates differing by HLA locus, peaking at DRB1 and lowest at HLA-C. Several of the most significant clusters appeared, in a later analysis, to be linked to common viral pathogens.

About this clone itself: Its antigen remains unidentified.

13 Jbeta primers and 60 Vbeta primers were used for the PCR. TCRdb keeps only in-frame clones here, not all; method: immunoSEQ multiplex PCR. This table holds 100,000 to 150,000 clones, approximately 80% found once. This CDR3 has 15 residues. Germline CDR1 reads SGHVS; CDR2 reads FQNEAQ. V lost 5 bases and J lost 6; bases outside the gene matches: 10. The clonotype originates from a woman in her late teens or twenties in good health and CMV-seronegative. V is TRBV7-8 and J is TRBJ2-1; TRBD2 aligns across 7 bases. Sequencing was carried out using PBMCs. The CDR3 sequence: CASSPGRGLGNEQFF. In nucleotides, the CDR3 is TGTGCCAGCAGCCCTGGGAGGGGCTTGGGCAATGAGCAGTTCTTC.